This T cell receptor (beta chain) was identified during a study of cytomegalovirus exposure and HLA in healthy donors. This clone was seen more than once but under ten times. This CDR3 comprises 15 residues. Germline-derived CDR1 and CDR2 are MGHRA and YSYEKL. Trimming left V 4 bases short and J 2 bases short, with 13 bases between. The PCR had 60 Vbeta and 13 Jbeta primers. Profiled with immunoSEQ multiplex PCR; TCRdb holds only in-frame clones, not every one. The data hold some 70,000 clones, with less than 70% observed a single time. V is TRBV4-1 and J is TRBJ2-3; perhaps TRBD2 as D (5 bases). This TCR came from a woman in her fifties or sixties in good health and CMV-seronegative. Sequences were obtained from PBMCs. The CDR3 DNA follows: TGCGCCAGCAGCCCCCGACTAATCATCACAGATACGCAGTATTTT. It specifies CASSPRLIITDTQYF.